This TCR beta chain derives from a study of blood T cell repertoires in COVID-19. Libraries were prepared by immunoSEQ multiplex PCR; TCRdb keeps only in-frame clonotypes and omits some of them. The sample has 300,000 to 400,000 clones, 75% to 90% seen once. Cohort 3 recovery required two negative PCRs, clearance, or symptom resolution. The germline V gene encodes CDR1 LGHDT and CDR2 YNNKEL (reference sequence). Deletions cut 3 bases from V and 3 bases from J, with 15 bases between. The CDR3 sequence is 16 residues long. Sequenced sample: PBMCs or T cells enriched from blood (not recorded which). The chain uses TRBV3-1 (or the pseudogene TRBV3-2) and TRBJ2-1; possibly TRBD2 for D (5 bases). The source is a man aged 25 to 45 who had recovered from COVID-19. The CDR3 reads CASSHPLGGLYNEQFF. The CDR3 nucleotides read TGTGCCAGCAGCCATCCTCTTGGCGGACTCTACAATGAGCAGTTCTTC.